These 5 T cell receptor beta chains were sequenced from one sample in a study of response to subunit inactivated influenza vaccine (dated by TCRdb to 2016 to 2018). The library was generated by RT-PCR. The reads were generated on an Illumina HiSeq 2500. Starting from the raw public reads, TCRdb applied fastp trimming at Q25, assembled clones with MiXCR and retained in-frame beta chains. Every entry covers one CDR3 protein and lists the most common genes and DNA from its rows. The table for this sample lists over 650,000 distinct CDR3 sequences; roughly 18% of them were counted only once. Jointly, the top ten make up roughly a tenth of the sample. The specimen comprised PBMCs from blood, sampled less than 6 days after vaccination. Receptors originate from a man aged 50-59 years who received an inactivated influenza vaccine. Donor details come from another sample of the same person, matched by shared clones.

This clonotype was seen only a few times. The V gene is TRBV20-1, the J gene TRBJ1-2; D might be TRBD1 (5 bases). In germline, CDR1 is DFQATT, CDR2 SNEGSKA (reference sequence). The CDR3 runs to 10 residues. V lost 5 bases, J lost 7 bases, and 8 bases lay in between. CDR3 region: CSAGGRGYTF. The CDR3 coding sequence is TGCAGTGCTGGGGGACGTGGCTACACCTTC.

V and J are TRBV20-1 and TRBJ2-1; TRBD1 is a possible D gene (5 bases). The V gene's germline CDR1 is DFQATT and CDR2 SNEGSKA (reference sequence). This CDR3 region has 15 residues. V lost 6 bases, J lost 2 bases, and 17 bases lay in between. CDR3 coding DNA: TGCAGTGCCCAAGAGGCAGGGTACACCTACAATGAGCAGTTCTTC. It codes for CSAQEAGYTYNEQFF.

The rearrangement joins TRBV28 to TRBJ2-7; D may be TRBD1 or TRBD2 (7 bases each). The CDR3 is 14 residues long. Germline CDR1 and CDR2: MDHEN and SYDVKM. V was pared by 4 bases and J by 6 bases, with 16 bases between. The CDR3 spells CASSWEGASGEQYF. DNA of the CDR3: TGTGCCAGCAGTTGGGAGGGGGCTTCGGGCGAGCAGTACTTC.

The gene calls are TRBV12-3 or TRBV12-4 and TRBJ2-1, with 9 nucleotides matching TRBD2. This CDR3 contains 16 residues. The V segment lost 3 bases and the J segment 5 bases; nucleotides outside the gene matches: 8. The CDR3 protein is CASSFRLAGLHNEQFF. The CDR3 region has the DNA TGTGCCAGCAGTTTTAGGCTAGCGGGACTCCACAATGAGCAGTTCTTC.

This clonotype was counted only a few times. The rearrangement uses TRBV29-1 and TRBJ1-1; tentative D call: TRBD1 (6 bases). Germline lookup yields CDR1 SQVTM and CDR2 ANQGSEA. V was cut by 5 bases and J by 6 bases, with 22 bases left in between. This CDR3 spans 15 amino acids. CDR3 DNA: TGCAGCGTTCTTCCCGGGACGAAGGGACACGCTGAAGCTTTCTTT. It encodes CSVLPGTKGHAEAFF.